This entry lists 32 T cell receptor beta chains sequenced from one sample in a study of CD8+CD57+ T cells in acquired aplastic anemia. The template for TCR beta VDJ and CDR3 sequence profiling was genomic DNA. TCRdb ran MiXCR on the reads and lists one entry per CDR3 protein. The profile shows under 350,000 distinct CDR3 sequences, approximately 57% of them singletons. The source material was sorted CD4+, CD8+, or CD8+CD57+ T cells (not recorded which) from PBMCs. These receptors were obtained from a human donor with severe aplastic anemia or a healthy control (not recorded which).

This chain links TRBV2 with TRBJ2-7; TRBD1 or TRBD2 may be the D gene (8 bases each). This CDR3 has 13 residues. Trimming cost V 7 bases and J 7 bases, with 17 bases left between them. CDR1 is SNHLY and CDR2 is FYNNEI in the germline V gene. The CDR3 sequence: CASNGQGLGEQYF. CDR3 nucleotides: TGTGCCAGCAACGGACAGGGACTAGGTGAGCAGTACTTC.

The CDR3 region is CASSEGVRAGANVLTF. The CDR3 coding sequence is TGTGCCAGCAGTGAAGGGGTCAGGGCTGGGGCCAACGTCCTGACTTTC. The chain couples TRBV2 to TRBJ2-6; perhaps TRBD1 as D (5 bases). The CDR3 loop spans 16 amino acids. Per germline, CDR1 SNHLY and CDR2 FYNNEI. The V gene lost 1 base and the J gene lost 2 bases, with 9 bases spanning the gap.

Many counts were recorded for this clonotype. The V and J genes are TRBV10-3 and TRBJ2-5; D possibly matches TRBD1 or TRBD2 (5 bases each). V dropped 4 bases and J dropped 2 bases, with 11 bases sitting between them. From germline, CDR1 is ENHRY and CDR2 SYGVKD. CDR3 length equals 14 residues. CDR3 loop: CAISVQDLQETQYF. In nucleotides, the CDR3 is TGTGCCATCAGTGTACAGGACTTACAAGAGACCCAGTACTTC.

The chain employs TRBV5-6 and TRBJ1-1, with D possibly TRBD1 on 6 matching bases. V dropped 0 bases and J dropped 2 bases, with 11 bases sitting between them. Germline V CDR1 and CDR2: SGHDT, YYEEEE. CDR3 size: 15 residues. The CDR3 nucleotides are TGTGCCAGCAGCTTGGTGGGGGGACAAAACACTGAAGCTTTCTTT. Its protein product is CASSLVGGQNTEAFF.

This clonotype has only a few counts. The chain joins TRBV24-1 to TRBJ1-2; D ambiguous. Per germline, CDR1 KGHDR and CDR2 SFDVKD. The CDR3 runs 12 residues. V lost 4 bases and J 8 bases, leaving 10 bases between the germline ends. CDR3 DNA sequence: TGTGCCACCAGTGAGCCTGGACGAGGCTACACCTTC. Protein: CATSEPGRGYTF.

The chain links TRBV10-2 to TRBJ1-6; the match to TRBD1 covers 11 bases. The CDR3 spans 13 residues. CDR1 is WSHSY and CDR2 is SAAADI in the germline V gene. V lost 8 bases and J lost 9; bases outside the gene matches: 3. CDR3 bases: TGCGCCAGCCTGGGACAGGGGGGTTCACCCCTCCACTTT. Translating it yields CASLGQGGSPLHF.

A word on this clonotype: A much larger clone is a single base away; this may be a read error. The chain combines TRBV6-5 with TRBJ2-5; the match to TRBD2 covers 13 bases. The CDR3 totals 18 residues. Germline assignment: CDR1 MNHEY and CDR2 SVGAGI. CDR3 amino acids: CASSHTGTSGDLQGTQYF. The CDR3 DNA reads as TGTGCCAGCAGTCATACCGGGACTAGCGGGGACTTACAAGGGACCCAGTACTTC.

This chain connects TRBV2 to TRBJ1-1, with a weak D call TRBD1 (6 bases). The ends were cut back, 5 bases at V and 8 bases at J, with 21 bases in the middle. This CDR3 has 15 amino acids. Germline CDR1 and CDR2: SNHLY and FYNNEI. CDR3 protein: CASSPGGGGQTEAFF. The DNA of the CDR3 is TGTGCCAGCAGTCCTGGGGGGGGGGGGCAGACCGAAGCTTTCTTT.

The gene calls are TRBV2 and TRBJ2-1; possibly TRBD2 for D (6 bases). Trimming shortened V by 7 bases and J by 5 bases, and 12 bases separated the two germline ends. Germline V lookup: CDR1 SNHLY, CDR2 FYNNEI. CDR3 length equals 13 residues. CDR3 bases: TGTGCCAGCAAAGCTAGCGCTAACAATGAGCAGTTCTTC. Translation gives CASKASANNEQFF. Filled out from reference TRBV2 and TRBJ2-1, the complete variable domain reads EPEVTQTPSHQVTQMGQEVILRCVPISNHLYFYWYRQILGQKVEFLVSFYNNEISEKSEIFDDQFSVERPDGSNFTLKIRSTKLEDSAMYFCASKASANNEQFFGPGTRLTVL.

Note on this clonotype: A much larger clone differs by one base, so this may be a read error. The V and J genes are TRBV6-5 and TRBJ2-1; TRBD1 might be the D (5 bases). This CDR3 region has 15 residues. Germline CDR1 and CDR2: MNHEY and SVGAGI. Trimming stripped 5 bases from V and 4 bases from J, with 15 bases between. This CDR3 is CASSRAQGNYNEQFF. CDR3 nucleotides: TGTGCCAGCAGTAGGGCCCAGGGAAATTACAATGAGCAGTTCTTC.

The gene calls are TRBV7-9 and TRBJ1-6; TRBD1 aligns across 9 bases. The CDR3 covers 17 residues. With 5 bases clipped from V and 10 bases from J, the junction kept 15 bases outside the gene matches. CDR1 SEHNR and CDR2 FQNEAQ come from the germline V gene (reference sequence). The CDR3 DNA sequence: TGTGCCAGCAGCCTTAGAGCGACGGACAGGGGCGACTCACCCCTCCACTTT. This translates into CASSLRATDRGDSPLHF.

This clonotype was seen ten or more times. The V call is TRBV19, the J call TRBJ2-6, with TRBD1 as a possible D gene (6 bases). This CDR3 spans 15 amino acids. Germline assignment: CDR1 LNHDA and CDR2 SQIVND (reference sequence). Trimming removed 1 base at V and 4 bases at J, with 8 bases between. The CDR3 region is CASSIVGQGANVLTF. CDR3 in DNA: TGTGCCAGTAGTATAGTGGGACAAGGGGCCAACGTCCTGACTTTC.

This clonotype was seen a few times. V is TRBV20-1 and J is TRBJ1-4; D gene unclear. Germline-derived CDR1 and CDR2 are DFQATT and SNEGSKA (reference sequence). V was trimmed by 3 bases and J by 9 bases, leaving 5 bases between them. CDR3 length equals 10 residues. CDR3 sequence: CSARRQKLFF. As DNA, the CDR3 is TGCAGTGCTAGGAGACAAAAACTGTTTTTT.

CDR3 DNA: TGTGCCACCGCCCTGATGGGTAGCGGGGACTACGAGCAGTACTTC. Encoded protein: CATALMGSGDYEQYF. The V and J genes are TRBV15 and TRBJ2-7; 8 bases agree with TRBD2. CDR3 size: 15 residues. Per germline, CDR1 LNHNV and CDR2 YYDKDF (reference sequence). Trimming removed 8 bases from V and 3 bases from J; junction bases left unmatched: 12.

In DNA form, the CDR3 reads TGTGCCATCAGTGGCGAGGGGATGAACACTGAAGCTTTCTTT. Protein product: CAISGEGMNTEAFF. The chain is built from TRBV10-3 and TRBJ1-1, with D possibly TRBD1 on 5 matching bases. Looked up from germline, CDR1 is ENHRY and CDR2 is SYGVKD. With 4 bases removed from V and 0 bases from J, the gap between germline ends came to 9 bases. The CDR3 contains 14 residues.

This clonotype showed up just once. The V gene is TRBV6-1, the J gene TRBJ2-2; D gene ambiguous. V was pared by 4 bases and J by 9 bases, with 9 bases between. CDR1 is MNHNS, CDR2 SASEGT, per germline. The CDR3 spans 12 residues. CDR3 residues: CASSVNRRELFF. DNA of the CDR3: TGTGCCAGCAGTGTAAACCGTCGGGAGCTGTTTTTT.

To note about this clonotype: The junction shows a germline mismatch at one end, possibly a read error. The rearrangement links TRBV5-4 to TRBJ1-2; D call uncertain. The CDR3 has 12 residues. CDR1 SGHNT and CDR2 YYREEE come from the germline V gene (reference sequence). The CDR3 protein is CASSPDRYGYIF. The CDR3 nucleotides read TGTGCCAGCAGTCCCGACCGCTATGGCTACATCTTC.

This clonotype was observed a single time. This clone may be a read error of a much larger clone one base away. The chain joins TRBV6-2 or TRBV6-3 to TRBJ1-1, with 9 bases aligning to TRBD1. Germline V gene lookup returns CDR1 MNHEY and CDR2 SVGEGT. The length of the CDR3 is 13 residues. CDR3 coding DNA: TGTGCCGGCAGACGACAGGGGGACACTGAAGCTTTCTTT. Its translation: CAGRRQGDTEAFF.

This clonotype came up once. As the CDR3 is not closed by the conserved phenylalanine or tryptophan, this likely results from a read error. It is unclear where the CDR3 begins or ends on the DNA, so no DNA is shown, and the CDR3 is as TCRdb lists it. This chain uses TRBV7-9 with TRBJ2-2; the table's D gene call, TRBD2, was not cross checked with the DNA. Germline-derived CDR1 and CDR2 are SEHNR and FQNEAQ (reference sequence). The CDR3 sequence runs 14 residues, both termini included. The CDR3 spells CASSERSGASGGFM.

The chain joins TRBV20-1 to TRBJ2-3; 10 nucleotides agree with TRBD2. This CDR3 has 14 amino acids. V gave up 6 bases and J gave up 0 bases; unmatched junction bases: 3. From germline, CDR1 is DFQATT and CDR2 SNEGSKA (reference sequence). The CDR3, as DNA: TGCAGTGCCACTAGCGGGGTGAGCACAGATACGCAGTATTTT. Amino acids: CSATSGVSTDTQYF.

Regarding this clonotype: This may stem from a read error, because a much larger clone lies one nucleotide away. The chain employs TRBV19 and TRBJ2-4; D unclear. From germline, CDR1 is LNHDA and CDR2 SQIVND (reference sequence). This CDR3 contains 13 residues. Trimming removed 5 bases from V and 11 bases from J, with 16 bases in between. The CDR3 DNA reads TGTGCCAGTAGTCCCCTACCAGCCAGTGTTCAGTACTTC. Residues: CASSPLPASVQYF.

In nucleotides, the CDR3 is TGTGCCAGCAGCCAGGGGAGTAGGGGTTACACAGATACGCAGTATTTT. It translates to CASSQGSRGYTDTQYF. The chain has TRBV11-2 and TRBJ2-3, with D tentatively TRBD1 (6 bases). The CDR3 extends over 16 amino acids. Germline CDR1 reads SGHAT; CDR2 reads FQNNGV. V lost 5 bases to trimming and J lost 2 bases, with 17 bases between them.

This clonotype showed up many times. The CDR3 region has the DNA TGTGCCAGCAGTTTGGAGGGAACCTATGGCTACACCTTC. Translating it yields CASSLEGTYGYTF. The V gene is TRBV27, the J gene TRBJ1-2; D is ambiguous. This CDR3 contains 13 residues. Germline V CDR1 and CDR2: MNHEY, SMNVEV (reference sequence). With 3 bases removed from V and 4 bases from J, the gap between germline ends came to 9 bases.

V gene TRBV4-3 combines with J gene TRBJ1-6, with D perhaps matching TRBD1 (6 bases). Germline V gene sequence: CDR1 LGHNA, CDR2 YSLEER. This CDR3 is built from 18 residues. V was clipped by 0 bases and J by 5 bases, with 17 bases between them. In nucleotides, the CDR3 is TGCGCCAGCAGCCAAGAACACCCCCCGGGACATCATAATTCACCCCTCCACTTT. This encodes CASSQEHPPGHHNSPLHF.

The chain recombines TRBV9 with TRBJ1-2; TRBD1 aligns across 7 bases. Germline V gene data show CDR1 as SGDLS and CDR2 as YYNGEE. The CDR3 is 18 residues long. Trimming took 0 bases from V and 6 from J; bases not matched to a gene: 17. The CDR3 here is CASSVARITTGPYHGYTF. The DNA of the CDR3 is TGTGCCAGCAGCGTAGCTCGGATTACGACAGGGCCTTATCATGGCTACACCTTC.

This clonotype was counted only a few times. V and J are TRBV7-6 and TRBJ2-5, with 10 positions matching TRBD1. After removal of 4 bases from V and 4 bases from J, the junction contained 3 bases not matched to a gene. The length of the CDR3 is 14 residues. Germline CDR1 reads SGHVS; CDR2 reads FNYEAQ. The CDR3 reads CASSYRDRGETQYF. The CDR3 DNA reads TGTGCCAGCAGCTACCGGGACAGGGGAGAGACCCAGTACTTC.

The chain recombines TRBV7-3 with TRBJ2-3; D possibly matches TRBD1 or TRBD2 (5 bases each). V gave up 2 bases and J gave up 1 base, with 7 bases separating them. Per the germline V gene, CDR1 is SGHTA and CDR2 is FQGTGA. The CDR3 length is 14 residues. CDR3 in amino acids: CASSLGDRTDTQYF. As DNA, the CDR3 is TGTGCCAGCAGCTTAGGGGACCGCACAGATACGCAGTATTTT.

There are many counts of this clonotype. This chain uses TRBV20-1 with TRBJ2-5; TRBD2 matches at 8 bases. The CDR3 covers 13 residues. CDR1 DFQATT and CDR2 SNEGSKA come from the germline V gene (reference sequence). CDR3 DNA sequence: TGCAGCAAGATGTCGGGGGGGAAAGAGACCCAGTACTTC. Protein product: CSKMSGGKETQYF.

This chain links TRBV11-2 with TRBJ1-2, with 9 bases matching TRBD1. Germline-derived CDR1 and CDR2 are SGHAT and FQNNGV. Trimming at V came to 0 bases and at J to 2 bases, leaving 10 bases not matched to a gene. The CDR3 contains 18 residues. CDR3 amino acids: CASSLEWGTGYGNYGYTF. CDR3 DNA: TGTGCCAGCAGCTTAGAATGGGGGACAGGGTACGGCAACTATGGCTACACCTTC.

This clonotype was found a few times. The CDR3 nucleotides are TGTGCCAGCAGGGCGGCAGTGAACACTGAAGCTTTCTTT. This encodes CASRAAVNTEAFF. V is TRBV25-1 and J is TRBJ1-1; D is unclear. Trimming took off 6 bases at V and 0 bases at J, with 8 bases between the two ends. The CDR3 is made up of 13 amino acids. The V gene's germline CDR1 is MGHDK and CDR2 SYGVNS.

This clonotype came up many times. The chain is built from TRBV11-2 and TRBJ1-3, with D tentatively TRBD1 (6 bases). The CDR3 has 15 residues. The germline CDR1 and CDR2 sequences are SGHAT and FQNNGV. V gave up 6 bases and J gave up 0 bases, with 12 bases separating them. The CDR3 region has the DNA TGTGCCAGCAGATTTTCACAGGGCTCTGGAAACACCATATATTTT. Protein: CASRFSQGSGNTIYF.

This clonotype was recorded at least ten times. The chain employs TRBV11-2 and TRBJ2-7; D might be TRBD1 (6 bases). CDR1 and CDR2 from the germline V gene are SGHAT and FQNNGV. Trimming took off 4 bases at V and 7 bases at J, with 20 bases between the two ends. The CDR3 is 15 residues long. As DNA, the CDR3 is TGTGCCAGCAGCTCCCTCCGGACAGCCCCGGGGGAGCAGTACTTC. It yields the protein CASSSLRTAPGEQYF.